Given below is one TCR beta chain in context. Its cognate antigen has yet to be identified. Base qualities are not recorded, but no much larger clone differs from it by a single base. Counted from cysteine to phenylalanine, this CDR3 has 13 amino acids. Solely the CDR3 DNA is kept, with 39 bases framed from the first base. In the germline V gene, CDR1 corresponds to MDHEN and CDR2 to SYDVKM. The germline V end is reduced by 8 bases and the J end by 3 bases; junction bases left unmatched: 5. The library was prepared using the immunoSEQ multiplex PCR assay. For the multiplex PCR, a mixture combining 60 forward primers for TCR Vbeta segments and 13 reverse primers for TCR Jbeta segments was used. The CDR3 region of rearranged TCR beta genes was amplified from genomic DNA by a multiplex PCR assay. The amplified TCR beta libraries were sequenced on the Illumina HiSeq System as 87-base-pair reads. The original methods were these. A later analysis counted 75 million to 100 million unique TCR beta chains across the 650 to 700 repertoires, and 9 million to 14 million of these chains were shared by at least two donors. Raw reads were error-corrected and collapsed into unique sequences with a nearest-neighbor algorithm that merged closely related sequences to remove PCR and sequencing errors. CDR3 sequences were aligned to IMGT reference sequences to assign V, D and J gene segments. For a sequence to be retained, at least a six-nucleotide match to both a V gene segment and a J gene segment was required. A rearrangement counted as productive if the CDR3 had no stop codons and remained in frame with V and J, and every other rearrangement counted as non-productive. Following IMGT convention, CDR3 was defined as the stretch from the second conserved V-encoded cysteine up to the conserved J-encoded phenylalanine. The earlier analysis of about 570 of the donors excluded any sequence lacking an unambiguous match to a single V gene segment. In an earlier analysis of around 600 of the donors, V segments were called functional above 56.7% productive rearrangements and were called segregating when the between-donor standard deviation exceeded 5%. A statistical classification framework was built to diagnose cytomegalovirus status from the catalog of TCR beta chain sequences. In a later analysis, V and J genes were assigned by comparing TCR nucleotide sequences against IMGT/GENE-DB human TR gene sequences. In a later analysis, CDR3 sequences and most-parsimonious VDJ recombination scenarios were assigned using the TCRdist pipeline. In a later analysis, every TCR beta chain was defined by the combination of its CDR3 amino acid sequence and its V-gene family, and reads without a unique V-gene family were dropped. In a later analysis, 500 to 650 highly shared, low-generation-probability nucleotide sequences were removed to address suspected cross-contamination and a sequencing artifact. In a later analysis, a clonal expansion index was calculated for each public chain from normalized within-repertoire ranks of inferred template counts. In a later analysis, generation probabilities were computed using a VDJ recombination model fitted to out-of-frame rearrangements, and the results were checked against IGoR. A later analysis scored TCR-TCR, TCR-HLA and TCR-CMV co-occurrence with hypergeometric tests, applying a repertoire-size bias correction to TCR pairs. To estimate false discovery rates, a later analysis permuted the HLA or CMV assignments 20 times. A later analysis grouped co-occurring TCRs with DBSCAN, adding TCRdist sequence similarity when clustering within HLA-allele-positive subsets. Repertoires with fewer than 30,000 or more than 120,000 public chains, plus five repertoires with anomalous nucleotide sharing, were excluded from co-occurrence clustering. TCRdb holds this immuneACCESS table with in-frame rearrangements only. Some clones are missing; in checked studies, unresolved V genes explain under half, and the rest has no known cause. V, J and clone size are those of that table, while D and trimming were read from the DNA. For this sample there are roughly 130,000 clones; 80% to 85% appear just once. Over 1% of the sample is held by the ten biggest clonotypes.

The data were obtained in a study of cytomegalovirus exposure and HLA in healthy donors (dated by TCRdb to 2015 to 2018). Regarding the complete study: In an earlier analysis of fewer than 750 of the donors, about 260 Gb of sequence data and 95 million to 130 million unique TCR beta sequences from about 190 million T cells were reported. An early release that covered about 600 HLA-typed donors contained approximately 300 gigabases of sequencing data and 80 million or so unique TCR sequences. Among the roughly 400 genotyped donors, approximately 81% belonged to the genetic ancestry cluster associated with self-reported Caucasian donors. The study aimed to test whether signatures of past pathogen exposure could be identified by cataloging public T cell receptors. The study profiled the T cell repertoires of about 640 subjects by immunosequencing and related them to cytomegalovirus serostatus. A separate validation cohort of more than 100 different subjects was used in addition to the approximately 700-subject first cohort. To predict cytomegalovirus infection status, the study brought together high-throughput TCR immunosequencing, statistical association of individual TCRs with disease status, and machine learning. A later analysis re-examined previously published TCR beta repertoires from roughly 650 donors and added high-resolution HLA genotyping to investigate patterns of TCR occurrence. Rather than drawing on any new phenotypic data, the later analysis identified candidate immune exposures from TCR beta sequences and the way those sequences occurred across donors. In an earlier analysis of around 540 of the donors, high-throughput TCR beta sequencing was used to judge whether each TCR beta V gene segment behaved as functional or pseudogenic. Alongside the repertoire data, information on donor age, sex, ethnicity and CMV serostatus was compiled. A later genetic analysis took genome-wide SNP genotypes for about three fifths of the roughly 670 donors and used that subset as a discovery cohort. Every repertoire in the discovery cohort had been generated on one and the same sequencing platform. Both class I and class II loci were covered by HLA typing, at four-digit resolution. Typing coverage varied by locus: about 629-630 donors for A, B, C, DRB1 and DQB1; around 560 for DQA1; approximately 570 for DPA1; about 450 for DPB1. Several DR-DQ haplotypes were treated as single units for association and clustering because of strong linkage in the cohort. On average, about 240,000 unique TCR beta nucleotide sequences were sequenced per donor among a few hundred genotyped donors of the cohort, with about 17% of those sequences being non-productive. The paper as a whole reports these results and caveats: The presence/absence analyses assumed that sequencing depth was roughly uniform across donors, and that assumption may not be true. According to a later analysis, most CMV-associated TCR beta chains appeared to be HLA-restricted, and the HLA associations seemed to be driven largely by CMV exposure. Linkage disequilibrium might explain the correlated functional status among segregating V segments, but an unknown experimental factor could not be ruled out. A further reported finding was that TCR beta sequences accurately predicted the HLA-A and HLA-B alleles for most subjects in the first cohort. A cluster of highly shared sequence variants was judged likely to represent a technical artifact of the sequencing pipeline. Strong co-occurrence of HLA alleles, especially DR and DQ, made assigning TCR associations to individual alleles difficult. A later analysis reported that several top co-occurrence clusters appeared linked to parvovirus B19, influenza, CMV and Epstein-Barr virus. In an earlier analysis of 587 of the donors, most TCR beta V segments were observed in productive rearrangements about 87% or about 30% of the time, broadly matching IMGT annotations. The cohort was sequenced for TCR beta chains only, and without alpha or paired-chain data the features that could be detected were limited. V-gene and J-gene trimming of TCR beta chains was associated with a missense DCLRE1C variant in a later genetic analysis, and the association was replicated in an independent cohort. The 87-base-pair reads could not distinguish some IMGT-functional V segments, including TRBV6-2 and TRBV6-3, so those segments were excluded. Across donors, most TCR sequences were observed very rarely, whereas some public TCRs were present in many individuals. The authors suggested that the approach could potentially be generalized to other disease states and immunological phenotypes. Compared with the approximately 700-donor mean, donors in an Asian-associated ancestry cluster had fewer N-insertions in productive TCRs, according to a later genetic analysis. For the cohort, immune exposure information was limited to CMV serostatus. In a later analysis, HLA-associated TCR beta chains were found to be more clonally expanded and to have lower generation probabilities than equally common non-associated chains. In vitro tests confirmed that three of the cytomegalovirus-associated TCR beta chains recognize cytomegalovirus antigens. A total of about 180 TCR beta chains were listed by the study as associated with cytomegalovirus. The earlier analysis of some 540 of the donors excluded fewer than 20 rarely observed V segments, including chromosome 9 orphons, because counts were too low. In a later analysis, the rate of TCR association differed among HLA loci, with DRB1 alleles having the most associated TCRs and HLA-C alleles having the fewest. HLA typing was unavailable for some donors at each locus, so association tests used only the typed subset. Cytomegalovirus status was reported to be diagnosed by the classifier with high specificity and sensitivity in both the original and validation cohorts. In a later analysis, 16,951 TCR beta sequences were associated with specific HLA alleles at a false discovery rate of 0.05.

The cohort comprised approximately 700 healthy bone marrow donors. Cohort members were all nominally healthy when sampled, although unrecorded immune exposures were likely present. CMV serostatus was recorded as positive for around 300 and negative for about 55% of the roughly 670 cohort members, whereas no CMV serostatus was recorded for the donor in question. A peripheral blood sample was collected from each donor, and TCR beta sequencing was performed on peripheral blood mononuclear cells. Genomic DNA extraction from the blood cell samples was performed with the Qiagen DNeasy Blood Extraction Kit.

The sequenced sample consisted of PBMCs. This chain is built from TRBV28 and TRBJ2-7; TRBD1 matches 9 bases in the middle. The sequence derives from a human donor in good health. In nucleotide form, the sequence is TGTGCCAGCCAAGACAGGGGGATCTACGAGCAGTACTTC. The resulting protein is CASQDRGIYEQYF.